This T cell receptor (beta chain) derives from a study of brain T cells in children with intractable seizures. Study-level results: Known viral epitope-specific CDR3s closely matched each case's top public brain CDR3.

This CDR3 region has 13 residues. Germline CDR1 reads MGHRA; CDR2 reads YSYEKL. Deletions cut 0 bases from V and 9 bases from J, with 8 bases between. With respect to this clone: Its target is unknown.

Only cases whose brain tissue showed the highest T cell transcript signatures were sequenced. Only in-frame clones appear in the TCRdb table, and some are missing; sequencing was by immunoSEQ multiplex PCR. Of around 5,200 clones in the sample, under 95% are singletons; the top ten hold roughly 1.8%. The specimen comprised resected brain tissue, sampled at surgery. The receptor was isolated from a boy in the first two years of life with focal cortical dysplasia and intractable seizures. The chain employs TRBV4-1 and TRBJ2-2; D unclear. CDR3 nucleotide sequence: TGCGCCAGCAGCCAAGATCATCGCCGGGAGCTGTTTTTT. This codes for CASSQDHRRELFF.